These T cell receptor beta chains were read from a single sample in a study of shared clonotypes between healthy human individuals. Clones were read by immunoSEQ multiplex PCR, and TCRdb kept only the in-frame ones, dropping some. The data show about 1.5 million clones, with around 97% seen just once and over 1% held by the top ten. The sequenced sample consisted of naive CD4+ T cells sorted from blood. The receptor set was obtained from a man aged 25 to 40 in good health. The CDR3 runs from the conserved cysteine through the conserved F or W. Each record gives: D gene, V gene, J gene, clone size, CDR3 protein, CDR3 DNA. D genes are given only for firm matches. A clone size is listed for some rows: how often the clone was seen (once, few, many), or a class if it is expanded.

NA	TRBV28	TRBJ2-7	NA	CASSTGIPYEQYF	TGTGCCAGCAGCACAGGGATACCCTACGAGCAGTACTTC
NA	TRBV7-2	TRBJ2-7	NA	CASSSPRVALHEQYF	TGTGCCAGCAGCTCCCCCCGAGTAGCATTACACGAGCAGTACTTC
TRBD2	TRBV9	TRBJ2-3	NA	CASTVAGSGSPDTQYF	TGTGCCAGCACCGTTGCTGGTAGCGGGAGCCCAGATACGCAGTATTTT
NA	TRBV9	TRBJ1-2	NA	CASRGGGYTF	TGTGCCAGCCGCGGAGGGGGCTACACCTTC
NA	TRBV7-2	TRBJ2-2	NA	CASSQKGHQNTGELFF	TGTGCCAGCAGCCAAAAGGGACACCAGAACACCGGGGAGCTGTTTTTT
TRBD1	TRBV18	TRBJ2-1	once	CASSPTGVPYNEQFF	TGTGCCAGCTCCCCCACAGGGGTCCCCTACAATGAGCAGTTCTTC
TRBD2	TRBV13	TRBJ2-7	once	CASRKSGASGSSSYEQYF	TGTGCCAGCCGAAAAAGTGGGGCTAGCGGGTCTAGCTCCTACGAGCAGTACTTC
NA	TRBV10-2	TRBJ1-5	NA	CASSESGFNQPQHF	TGCGCCAGCAGTGAATCAGGGTTCAATCAGCCCCAGCATTTT
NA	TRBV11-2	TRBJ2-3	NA	CASSNQPGSTRGTQYF	TGTGCCAGCAGCAACCAGCCCGGGTCCACCCGTGGTACGCAGTATTTT
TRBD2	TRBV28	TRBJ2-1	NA	CASKEGTSKGNEQFF	TGTGCCAGCAAGGAGGGGACTAGCAAGGGCAATGAGCAGTTCTTC
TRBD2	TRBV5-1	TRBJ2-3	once	CASSLGPTSGGTDTQYF	TGCGCCAGCAGCTTGGGCCCGACTAGCGGGGGCACAGATACGCAGTATTTT
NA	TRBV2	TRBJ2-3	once	CASSELGLITDTQYF	TGTGCCAGCAGTGAATTGGGACTCATAACAGATACGCAGTATTTT
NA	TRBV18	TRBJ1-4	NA	CASSPAGLDEKLFF	TGTGCCAGCTCACCGGCGGGGTTAGATGAAAAACTGTTTTTT
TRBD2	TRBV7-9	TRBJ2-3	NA	CASAVGLVTDTQYF	TGTGCCAGCGCCGTAGGACTAGTAACAGATACGCAGTATTTT
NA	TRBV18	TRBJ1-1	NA	CASSTRPSDEAFF	TGTGCCAGCTCAACCCGACCGTCCGACGAAGCTTTCTTT
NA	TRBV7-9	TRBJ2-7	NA	CASTRVGSHEQYF	TGTGCCAGCACCCGGGTAGGTAGCCACGAGCAGTACTTC
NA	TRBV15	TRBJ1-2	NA	CATSRGGTYGYTF	TGTGCCACCAGCAGAGGGGGAACCTATGGCTACACCTTC
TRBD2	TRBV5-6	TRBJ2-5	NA	CASSFGRRVETQYF	TGTGCCAGCAGCTTCGGGAGGCGGGTGGAGACCCAGTACTTC
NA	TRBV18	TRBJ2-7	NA	CASSPPATYEQYF	TGTGCCAGCTCACCACCGGCAACCTACGAGCAGTACTTC
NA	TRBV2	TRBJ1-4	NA	CASRQRSGEKLFF	TGTGCCAGCAGACAGAGGAGCGGGGAAAAACTGTTTTTT
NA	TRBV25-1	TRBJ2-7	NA	CASSRDAPYEQYF	TGTGCCAGCAGTAGGGACGCGCCCTACGAGCAGTACTTC
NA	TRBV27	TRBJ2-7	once	CASTRQGVSGEQYF	TGTGCCAGCACCAGACAAGGGGTATCGGGAGAGCAGTACTTC
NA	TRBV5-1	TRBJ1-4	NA	CASSLGRRRGDEKLFF	TGCGCCAGCAGCTTGGGTCGGAGGAGAGGGGATGAAAAACTGTTTTTT
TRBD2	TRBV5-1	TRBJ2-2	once	CASSGGLAVNTGELFF	TGCGCCAGCAGCGGGGGACTAGCGGTTAACACCGGGGAGCTGTTTTTT
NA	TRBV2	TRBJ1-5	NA	CASSAQPGNQPQHF	TGTGCCAGCAGTGCGCAACCCGGCAATCAGCCCCAGCATTTT
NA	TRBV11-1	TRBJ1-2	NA	CASSPRVGLYGYTF	TGTGCCAGCAGCCCCAGGGTGGGGCTCTATGGCTACACCTTC
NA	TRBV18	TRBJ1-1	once	CASSRLVPGDKNTEAFF	TGTGCCAGCTCACGATTAGTTCCAGGGGACAAGAACACTGAAGCTTTCTTT
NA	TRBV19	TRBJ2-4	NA	CASSIGAAKNIQYF	TGTGCCAGTAGTATCGGAGCGGCCAAAAACATTCAGTACTTC
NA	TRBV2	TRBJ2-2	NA	CASIPDRRFTGELFF	TGTGCCAGCATTCCCGACAGGAGGTTCACCGGGGAGCTGTTTTTT
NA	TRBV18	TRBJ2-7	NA	CASSPKRTAEYEQYF	TGTGCCAGCTCACCGAAAAGAACGGCAGAATACGAGCAGTACTTC
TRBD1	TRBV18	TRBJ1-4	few	CASSPPGQIGNEKLFF	TGTGCCAGCTCACCACCGGGACAGATCGGGAATGAAAAACTGTTTTTT
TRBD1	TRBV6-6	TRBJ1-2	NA	CASTLQGTGAWGYTF	TGTGCCAGCACCCTCCAGGGGACAGGCGCTTGGGGCTACACCTTC
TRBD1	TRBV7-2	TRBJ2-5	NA	CASSHRGREETQYF	TGTGCCAGCAGCCACAGGGGTCGGGAAGAGACCCAGTACTTC
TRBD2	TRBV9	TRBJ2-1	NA	CASSVAGSGISYNEQFF	TGTGCCAGCAGCGTAGCAGGTAGCGGGATATCCTACAATGAGCAGTTCTTC
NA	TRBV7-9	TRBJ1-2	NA	CASSLARYGYTF	TGTGCCAGCAGCTTAGCCCGATATGGCTACACCTTC
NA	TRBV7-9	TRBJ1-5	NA	CASSLWTPITNQPQHF	TGTGCCAGCAGCTTATGGACCCCAATAACCAATCAGCCCCAGCATTTT
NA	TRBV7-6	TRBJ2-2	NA	CASSLQGRVTGELFF	TGTGCCAGCAGCTTACAGGGGCGGGTCACCGGGGAGCTGTTTTTT
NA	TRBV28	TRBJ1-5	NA	CASSFLRGPANQPQHF	TGTGCCAGCAGTTTTTTACGAGGGCCGGCAAATCAGCCCCAGCATTTT
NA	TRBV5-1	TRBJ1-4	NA	CASSRRQLGTNEKLFF	TGCGCCAGCAGCCGCAGGCAGTTAGGAACTAATGAAAAACTGTTTTTT
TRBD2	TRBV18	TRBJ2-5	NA	CASSVLAGEWETQYF	TGTGCCAGCTCAGTACTAGCGGGAGAGTGGGAGACCCAGTACTTC
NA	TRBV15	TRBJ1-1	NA	CATSRGEVKNTEAFF	TGTGCCACCAGCAGAGGTGAAGTGAAGAACACTGAAGCTTTCTTT
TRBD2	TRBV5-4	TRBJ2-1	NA	CASSGDLAGAEQFF	TGTGCCAGCAGCGGTGATCTAGCGGGTGCTGAGCAGTTCTTC
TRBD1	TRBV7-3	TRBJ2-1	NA	CASSPGQTYNEQFF	TGTGCCAGCAGCCCGGGACAGACCTACAATGAGCAGTTCTTC
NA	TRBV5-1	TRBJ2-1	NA	CASRLETGPLTHEQFF	TGCGCCAGCCGCCTGGAGACGGGTCCCCTTACTCATGAGCAGTTCTTC
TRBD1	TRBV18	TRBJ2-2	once	CASSMDRANTGELFF	TGTGCCAGCTCAATGGACAGGGCAAACACCGGGGAGCTGTTTTTT
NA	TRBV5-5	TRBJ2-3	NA	CASSLALMDGTDTQYF	TGTGCCAGCAGCTTGGCCTTAATGGACGGCACAGATACGCAGTATTTT
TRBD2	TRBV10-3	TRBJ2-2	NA	CAISDPRVAGGLTGELFF	TGTGCCATCAGTGACCCTAGAGTTGCGGGAGGTCTAACCGGGGAGCTGTTTTTT
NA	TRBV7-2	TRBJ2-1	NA	CASSLDYYNEQFF	TGTGCCAGCAGCTTAGACTATTACAATGAGCAGTTCTTC
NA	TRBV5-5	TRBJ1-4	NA	CASSLEVWEKLFF	TGTGCCAGCAGCTTGGAGGTGTGGGAAAAACTGTTTTTT
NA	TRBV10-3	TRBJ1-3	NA	CAISAGQSSGNTIYF	TGTGCCATCAGTGCTGGACAGTCCTCTGGAAACACCATATATTTT
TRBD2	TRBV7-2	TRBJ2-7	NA	CASSPWTSGRSYEQYF	TGTGCCAGCAGCCCTTGGACTAGCGGGAGGTCTTACGAGCAGTACTTC
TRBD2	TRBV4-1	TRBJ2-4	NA	CASSQGRASGKVAKNIQYF	TGCGCCAGCAGCCAAGGTCGGGCTAGCGGGAAGGTTGCCAAAAACATTCAGTACTTC
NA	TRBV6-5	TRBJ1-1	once	CASYYRRNSEAFF	TGTGCCAGCTATTATAGGAGGAACTCGGAAGCTTTCTTT